Below, one T cell receptor beta chain is given with its context. The specificity of this receptor is unknown. Base quality data are lacking; no much larger clone is found one base away. The immunoSEQ assay was used for TRB CDR3 sequencing and data processing of tumor genomic DNA. TCRdb took over this immuneACCESS table, retaining in-frame rearrangements with V and J assigned. Such tables are incomplete; in checked studies, under half of the missing clones stem from an unresolved V gene, and the remainder is unexplained. This sample holds more than 12,000 clones; around 74% were observed only once. In total, the top ten clones hold roughly a sixth of the sample. Every study subject tested positive for serum antibodies to T-antigen and had biopsy-confirmed Merkel cell carcinoma that was MCPyV-positive. Over five adjacent 10-micron frozen tumor sections were used for genomic DNA extraction without cell sorting or culture. Roughly 5 x 5 x 5 mm of tumor biopsy tissue was frozen in optimal cutting temperature compound. In the frozen biopsy, scout sections stained with hematoxylin and eosin confirmed plenty of Merkel cell carcinoma along with infiltrating cells.

These data originate in a study of T cell repertoires in Merkel cell carcinoma (dated 2019 in TCRdb). Regarding the complete study: Patients with prior intralesional immunotherapy or systemic immune checkpoint blockade before the biopsy were excluded. Tetramer sorting, cloning and paired TCR sequencing of expanded tumor-infiltrating lymphocytes were first used to define MCPyV-specific clonotypes. To be included, a participant needed a diagnosis of MCPyV-positive Merkel cell carcinoma and tumor-infiltrating lymphocytes that had been successfully expanded in vitro. The full study reports these points: No normal tissue biopsies were studied.

From the germline V gene (reference sequence), CDR1 is LGHDT and CDR2 is YNNKEL. For this chain, trimming is 5 bases at the V end and 5 bases at the J end, and the number of junction bases without a gene match is 8. From its cysteine to its phenylalanine, the CDR3 spans 15 amino acids. Only the CDR3 DNA stays, 45 bases, in frame from base 1. The chain was built from TRBV3-1 (or the pseudogene TRBV3-2) and TRBJ2-3; 9 central bases correspond to TRBD2. This TCR came from an adult with Merkel cell carcinoma. Sequencing was performed on tumor tissue. Here the CDR3 is given as CASSESGGQGDTQYF. The nucleotide sequence reads TGTGCCAGCAGCGAAAGCGGGGGGCAGGGAGATACGCAGTATTTT.